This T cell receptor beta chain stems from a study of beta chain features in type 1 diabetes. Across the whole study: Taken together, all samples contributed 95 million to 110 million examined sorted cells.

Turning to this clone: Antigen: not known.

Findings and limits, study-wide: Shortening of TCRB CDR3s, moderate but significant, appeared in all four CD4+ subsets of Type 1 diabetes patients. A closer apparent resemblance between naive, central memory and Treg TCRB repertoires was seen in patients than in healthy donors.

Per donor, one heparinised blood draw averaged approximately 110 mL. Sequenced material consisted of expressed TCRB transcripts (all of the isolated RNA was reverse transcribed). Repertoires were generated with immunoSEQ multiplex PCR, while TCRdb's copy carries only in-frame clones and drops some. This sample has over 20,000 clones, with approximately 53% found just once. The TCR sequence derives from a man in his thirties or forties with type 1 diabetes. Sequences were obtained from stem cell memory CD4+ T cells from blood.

CDR3 sequence reads: CASMSSFSYGYTF. The CDR3 DNA follows: TGTGCCAGCATGAGTTCTTTCTCCTATGGCTACACCTTC. The rearrangement links TRBV6-5 to TRBJ1-2; D is undetermined. This CDR3 has 13 amino acids. Germline V gives CDR1 MNHEY, CDR2 SVGAGI. Trimming took 7 bases from V and 4 from J, leaving 13 bases between them.